The 10 T cell receptor beta chains below all came from one sample that was sequenced in a study of CD4+ T cells in melanoma. Profiling relied on immunoSEQ multiplex PCR, and the TCRdb table lists in-frame clones only, not all of them. This repertoire shows approximately 110,000 clones, about 90% found once; its top ten account for 3.3%. The sample was peripheral blood. Source of these receptors: a human donor with melanoma.

This chain links TRBV4-3 with TRBJ2-7; 8 positions agree with TRBD2. The CDR3 has 16 residues. J gave up 2 bases and V 0 bases, and 6 bases lay outside the gene matches. The germline V gene encodes CDR1 LGHNA and CDR2 YSLEER. Written as DNA, the CDR3 is TGCGCCAGCAGCCAAGACCATAGCGGGACAACCTACGAGCAGTACTTC. Translating it yields CASSQDHSGTTYEQYF.

The rearrangement uses TRBV15 and TRBJ1-3, with 9 bases aligning to TRBD1. V lost 1 base to trimming and J lost 0 bases; unmatched junction nucleotides: 4. Germline CDR1 and CDR2: LNHNV and YYDKDF (reference sequence). This CDR3 has 17 amino acids. For the CDR3, the DNA is TGTGCCACCAGCAGAGGGGACAGGGATAGCTCTGGAAACACCATATATTTT. Its translation: CATSRGDRDSSGNTIYF.

This sequence joins TRBV19 and TRBJ1-1; TRBD1 is a possible D gene (6 bases). Germline V gene lookup returns CDR1 LNHDA and CDR2 SQIVND (reference sequence). Trimming cost V 5 bases and J 6 bases, with 10 bases left between them. The CDR3 has 12 amino acids. The CDR3 here is CASSPRTAEAFF. The DNA for the CDR3 is TGTGCCAGTAGTCCCCGGACAGCTGAAGCTTTCTTT.

The genes are TRBV27 and TRBJ1-4, with D maybe TRBD1 (6 bases). CDR1 MNHEY and CDR2 SMNVEV come from the germline V gene (reference sequence). This CDR3 contains 15 residues. The V end lost 4 bases, the J end lost 6 bases, and 15 bases lay between the germline ends. Written as DNA, the CDR3 is TGTGCCAGCAGTTCCCACAGGGCTCAGGATGAAAAACTGTTTTTT. Translation gives CASSSHRAQDEKLFF.

The CDR3 here is CASSHFTGTGENQPQHF. In nucleotides, the CDR3 is TGTGCCAGCAGCCACTTTACCGGGACAGGGGAGAATCAGCCCCAGCATTTT. The chain joins TRBV5-8 to TRBJ1-5; 10 positions agree with TRBD1. Trimming removed 4 bases from V and 4 bases from J; junction bases left unmatched: 11. The V gene's germline CDR1 is SGHTS and CDR2 YDEGEE. This CDR3 has 17 residues.

The rearrangement links TRBV18 to TRBJ2-7, with 7 bases fitting TRBD2. The CDR3 sequence is 15 residues long. J was trimmed by 5 bases and V by 3 bases; bases with no gene match: 10. Germline CDR1 reads KGHSH; CDR2 reads LQKENI. The CDR3 protein is CASSPPSGGDHEQYF. The CDR3 DNA reads as TGTGCCAGCTCACCCCCAAGTGGGGGGGATCACGAGCAGTACTTC.

This chain joins TRBV19 and TRBJ2-2; D possibly matches TRBD1 or TRBD2 (6 bases each). CDR3 length equals 15 residues. CDR1 and CDR2 (germline): LNHDA, SQIVND (reference sequence). Deletions cut 5 bases from V and 1 base from J, with 11 bases between. For the CDR3, the DNA is TGTGCCAGTAGTTGGGGGGCGGGGAACACCGGGGAGCTGTTTTTT. Its protein is CASSWGAGNTGELFF. Together with reference TRBV19 and TRBJ2-2, the CDR3 gives the full variable domain: DGGITQSPKYLFRKEGQNVTLSCEQNLNHDAMYWYRQDPGQGLRLIYYSQIVNDFQKGDIAEGYSVSREKKESFPLTVTSAQKNPTAFYLCASSWGAGNTGELFFGEGSRLTVL.

The chain uses TRBV11-3 and TRBJ2-6; D call uncertain. Per germline, CDR1 SGHNT and CDR2 YENEEA. V was clipped by 0 bases and J by 0 bases, with 3 bases between them. This CDR3 is 15 amino acids long. CDR3 nucleotides: TGTGCCAGCAGCTTAGAAAGCTCTGGGGCCAACGTCCTGACTTTC. Amino acid sequence: CASSLESSGANVLTF.

V and J are TRBV7-3 and TRBJ2-2; D is perhaps TRBD1 (6 bases). Trimming shortened V by 7 bases and J by 5 bases, and 11 bases separated the two germline ends. In germline, CDR1 is SGHTA, CDR2 FQGTGA. The CDR3 covers 13 residues. The CDR3 region has the DNA TGTGCCAGCACCATTCAGGGGACCGGGGAGCTGTTTTTT. It codes for CASTIQGTGELFF.

V usage is TRBV10-3 and J usage is TRBJ1-1, with 8 bases lining up with TRBD1. CDR1 and CDR2 (germline): ENHRY, SYGVKD. With 10 bases clipped from V and 1 base from J, the junction kept 5 bases outside the gene matches. The length of the CDR3 is 13 residues. The CDR3 DNA is TGTGCCACCCAGGGGGCTGGGAACACTGAAGCTTTCTTT. It is translated as CATQGAGNTEAFF.